A selection of T cell receptor beta chains follows, all from one sample in a study of blood T cell repertoires in COVID-19. This table comes from immunoSEQ multiplex PCR, and its TCRdb copy is limited to in-frame clones, with some not included. Altogether fewer than 100,000 clones are present, about 89% being singletons, with the ten largest covering 10%. Sequencing was carried out using peripheral blood. These receptors were taken from a man aged 50-59 years with acute or convalescent COVID-19. Both conserved end residues are part of each CDR3. A D gene is named only where the DNA matches it firmly. The listing skips clone size in some rows; elsewhere it reads once, few, many or a size class.

j_call d_call v_call clone_size cdr3_aa cdr3_nt
TRBJ2-3 TRBD2 TRBV5-1 - CASSLGLAGTDTQYF TGCGCCAGCAGCTTGGGACTAGCGGGCACAGATACGCAGTATTTT
TRBJ2-1 TRBD2 TRBV2 - CASRRTSGSSYNEQFF TGTGCCAGCAGAAGGACTAGCGGGAGCTCCTACAATGAGCAGTTCTTC
TRBJ1-1 - TRBV7-9 - CASSLAPTGSEAFF TGTGCCAGCAGCTTAGCCCCCACGGGATCTGAAGCTTTCTTT
TRBJ2-7 - TRBV27 few CASSLVQNYEQYF TGTGCCAGCAGTTTGGTACAGAACTACGAGCAGTACTTC
TRBJ2-7 TRBD2 TRBV29-1 few CSVEPTSGSEQYF TGCAGCGTTGAACCGACTAGCGGGAGCGAGCAGTACTTC
TRBJ1-2 TRBD1 TRBV18 - CASSLEQGASYGYTF TGTGCCAGCTCGCTTGAACAGGGGGCGAGCTATGGCTACACCTTC
TRBJ2-7 TRBD1 TRBV4-1 - CASSLDRGISYEQYF TGCGCCAGCAGCCTGGACAGGGGAATCTCCTACGAGCAGTACTTC
TRBJ1-2 - TRBV5-1 - CASSLLKGKDVGDGYTF TGCGCCAGCAGCTTGCTAAAGGGGAAGGATGTCGGCGATGGCTACACCTTC
TRBJ1-6 - TRBV21-1 few CASSSPRAGGNNSPLHF TGTGCCAGCAGCAGCCCCCGGGCGGGAGGGAATAATTCACCCCTCCACTTT
TRBJ2-3 - TRBV5-6 few CASSSADTQYF TGTGCCAGCAGCTCGGCAGATACGCAGTATTTT
TRBJ2-7 - TRBV18 - CASSPSLIYEQYF TGTGCCAGCTCACCAAGCCTTATCTACGAGCAGTACTTC
TRBJ2-1 - TRBV10-2 - CASREGISYNEQFF TGCGCCAGCCGGGAAGGGATCTCCTACAATGAGCAGTTCTTC
TRBJ1-5 TRBD1 TRBV4-2 - CASSQGKMGDRSLNQPQHF TGTGCCAGCAGCCAAGGTAAGATGGGGGACAGAAGCCTCAATCAGCCCCAGCATTTT
TRBJ2-7 TRBD1 TRBV5-1 - CASSLETGGESEQYF TGCGCCAGCAGCTTGGAGACAGGGGGCGAGTCCGAGCAGTACTTC
TRBJ2-2 TRBD1 TRBV10-1 - CASGDRGVTGELFF TGCGCCAGTGGAGACAGGGGGGTGACCGGGGAGCTGTTTTTT
TRBJ2-1 TRBD2 TRBV9 - CASSVSGRAGHEQFF TGTGCCAGCAGCGTAAGCGGGAGGGCGGGTCATGAGCAGTTCTTC
TRBJ2-1 TRBD1 TRBV7-9 few CASSLTQQGELGEQFF TGTGCCAGCAGCTTAACCCAGCAGGGGGAGCTTGGTGAGCAGTTCTTC